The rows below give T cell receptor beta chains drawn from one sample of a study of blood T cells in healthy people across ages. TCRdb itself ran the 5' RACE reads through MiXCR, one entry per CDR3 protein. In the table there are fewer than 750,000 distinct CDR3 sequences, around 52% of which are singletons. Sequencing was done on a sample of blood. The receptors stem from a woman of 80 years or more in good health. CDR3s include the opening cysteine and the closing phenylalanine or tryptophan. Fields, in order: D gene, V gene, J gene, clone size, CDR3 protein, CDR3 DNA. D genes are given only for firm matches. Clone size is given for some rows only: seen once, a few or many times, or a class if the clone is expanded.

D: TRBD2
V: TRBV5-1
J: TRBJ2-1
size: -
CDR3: CASSLELAGGRGEQFF
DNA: TGCGCCAGCAGCTTGGAACTAGCGGGAGGGCGAGGTGAGCAGTTCTTC

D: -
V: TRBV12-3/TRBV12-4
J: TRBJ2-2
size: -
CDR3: CASSFSRGGTNAGELFF
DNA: TGTGCCAGCAGTTTCTCGCGCGGCGGAACGAACGCCGGGGAGCTGTTTTTT

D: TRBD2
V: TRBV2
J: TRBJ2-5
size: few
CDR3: CASTSSGRVNEQYF
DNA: TGTGCCAGCACGTCTAGCGGGAGGGTAAATGAGCAGTACTTC

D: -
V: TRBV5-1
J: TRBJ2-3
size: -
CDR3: CASSFTAGVVSNTQYF
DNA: TGCGCCAGCAGCTTTACCGCTGGGGTAGTATCAAATACGCAGTATTTT

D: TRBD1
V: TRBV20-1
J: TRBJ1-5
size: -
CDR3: CSVHRPTGNQPQHF
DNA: TGCAGTGTACACCGACCGACAGGGAATCAGCCCCAGCATTTT

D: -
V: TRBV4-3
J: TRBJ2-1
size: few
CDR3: CASSQDLLERYNEQFF
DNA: TGCGCCAGCAGCCAAGATCTACTAGAACGCTACAATGAGCAGTTCTTC

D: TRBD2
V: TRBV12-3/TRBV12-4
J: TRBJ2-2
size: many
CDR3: CASSFFSGGNGELFF
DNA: TGTGCCAGCAGTTTTTTTAGCGGGGGTAACGGGGAGCTGTTTTTT

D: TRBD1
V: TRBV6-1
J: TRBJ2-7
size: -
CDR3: CASSNRGISYEQYF
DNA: TGTGCCAGCAGTAACAGGGGAATTTCTTACGAGCAGTACTTC

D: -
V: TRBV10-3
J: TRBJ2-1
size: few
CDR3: CAIRAGYNEQFF
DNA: TGTGCCATCCGAGCGGGCTACAATGAGCAGTTCTTC

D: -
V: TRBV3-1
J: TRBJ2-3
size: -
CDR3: CASRVGRSTDTQYF
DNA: TGTGCCAGTCGAGTTGGGAGAAGCACAGATACGCAGTATTTT

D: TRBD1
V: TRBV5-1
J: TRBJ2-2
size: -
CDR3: CASSAQGEELFF
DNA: TGCGCCAGCAGCGCCCAGGGGGAGGAGCTGTTTTTT

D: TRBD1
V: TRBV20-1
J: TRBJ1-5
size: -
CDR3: CSAEPGTGAEQPQHF
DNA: TGCAGTGCCGAACCTGGGACAGGGGCTGAACAGCCCCAGCATTTT

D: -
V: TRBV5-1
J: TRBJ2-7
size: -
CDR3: CASSPGRAVREYEQYF
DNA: TGCGCCAGCAGCCCCGGACGGGCTGTACGAGAATACGAGCAGTACTTC

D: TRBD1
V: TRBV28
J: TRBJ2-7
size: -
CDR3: CASSLGADRSREQYF
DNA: TGTGCCAGCAGTTTAGGGGCGGACAGGTCCAGGGAGCAGTACTTC

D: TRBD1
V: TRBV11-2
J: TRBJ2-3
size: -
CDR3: CASTTTGRGLDTQYF
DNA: TGTGCCAGCACTACGACGGGCAGGGGGCTAGATACGCAGTATTTT

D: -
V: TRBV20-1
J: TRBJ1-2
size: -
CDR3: CSARAVQGYGYTF
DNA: TGCAGTGCTAGAGCGGTACAGGGCTATGGCTACACCTTC

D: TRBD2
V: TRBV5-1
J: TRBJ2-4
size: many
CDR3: CASSFEGPVAGGAKNIQYF
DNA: TGCGCCAGCAGCTTTGAGGGGCCAGTAGCGGGGGGAGCCAAAAACATTCAGTACTTC

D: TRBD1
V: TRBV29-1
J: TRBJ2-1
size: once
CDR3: CSGRQGPRDEQFF
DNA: TGCAGCGGTAGACAGGGTCCTCGAGATGAGCAGTTCTTC

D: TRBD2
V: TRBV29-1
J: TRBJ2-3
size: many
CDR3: CSVDSGGSQYF
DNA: TGCAGCGTGGATAGCGGGGGGTCGCAGTATTTT

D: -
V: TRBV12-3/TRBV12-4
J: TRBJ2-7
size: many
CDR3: CASSIQGNSYEQYF
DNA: TGTGCCAGCAGCATACAAGGGAACTCCTACGAGCAGTACTTC

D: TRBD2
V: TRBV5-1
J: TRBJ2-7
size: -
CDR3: CASSLTSGDAYEQYF
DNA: TGCGCCAGCAGCTTAACTAGCGGGGACGCCTACGAGCAGTACTTC

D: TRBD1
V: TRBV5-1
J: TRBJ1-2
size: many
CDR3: CASSAETGGGYTF
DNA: TGCGCCAGCAGCGCAGAGACAGGGGGTGGCTACACCTTC

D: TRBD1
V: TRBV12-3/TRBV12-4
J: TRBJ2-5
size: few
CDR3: CASSLSAGGAQTQYF
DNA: TGTGCCAGCAGTTTATCAGCAGGGGGCGCGCAGACCCAGTACTTC

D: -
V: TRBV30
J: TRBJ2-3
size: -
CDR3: CAWTLAASTDTQYF
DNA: TGTGCCTGGACGTTAGCGGCAAGCACAGATACGCAGTATTTT

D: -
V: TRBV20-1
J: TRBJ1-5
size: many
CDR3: CSARRYTGQPQHF
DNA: TGCAGTGCGCGACGGTACACAGGGCAGCCCCAGCATTTT

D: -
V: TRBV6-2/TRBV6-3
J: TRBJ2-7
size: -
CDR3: CASTRTGRGSYEQYF
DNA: TGTGCCAGCACTCGAACGGGCAGGGGCTCCTACGAGCAGTACTTC

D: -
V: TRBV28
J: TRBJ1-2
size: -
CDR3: CASSPGPYGYTF
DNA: TGTGCCAGCAGTCCCGGCCCCTATGGCTACACCTTC

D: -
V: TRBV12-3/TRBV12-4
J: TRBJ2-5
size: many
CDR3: CASSLREKTQYF
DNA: TGTGCCAGCAGTTTACGGGAGAAGACCCAGTACTTC

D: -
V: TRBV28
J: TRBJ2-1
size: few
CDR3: CASSVPPPNEQFF
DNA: TGTGCCAGCAGTGTACCACCTCCAAATGAGCAGTTCTTC

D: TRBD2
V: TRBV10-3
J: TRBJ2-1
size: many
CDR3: CATHSGSSSYNEQFF
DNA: TGTGCCACCCATAGCGGGAGTAGCTCCTACAATGAGCAGTTCTTC

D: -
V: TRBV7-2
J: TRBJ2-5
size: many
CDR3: CASSFRGETQYF
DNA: TGTGCCAGCAGCTTTCGGGGGGAGACCCAGTACTTC

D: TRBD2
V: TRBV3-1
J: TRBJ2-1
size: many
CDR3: CASSHLGLAPMKVQFF
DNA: TGTGCCAGCAGCCATTTGGGACTAGCTCCAATGAAGGTGCAGTTCTTC

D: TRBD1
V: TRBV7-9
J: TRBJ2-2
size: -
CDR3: CASSLATGLPGELFF
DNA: TGTGCCAGCAGCTTAGCGACAGGGTTGCCCGGGGAGCTGTTTTTT

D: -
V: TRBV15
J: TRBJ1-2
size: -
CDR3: CATSRDYNYGYTF
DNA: TGTGCCACCAGCAGAGACTATAACTATGGCTACACCTTC

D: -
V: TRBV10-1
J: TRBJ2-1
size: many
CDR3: CASSEVGSNEQFF
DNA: TGCGCCAGCAGTGAGGTGGGGAGCAATGAGCAGTTCTTC

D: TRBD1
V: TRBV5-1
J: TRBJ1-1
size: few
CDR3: CASSLGGRTGPEAFF
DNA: TGCGCCAGCAGCTTGGGAGGTAGGACAGGTCCTGAAGCTTTCTTT

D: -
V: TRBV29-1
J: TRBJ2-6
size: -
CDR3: CSVAGMGANVLTF
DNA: TGCAGCGTTGCCGGGATGGGGGCCAACGTCCTGACTTTC

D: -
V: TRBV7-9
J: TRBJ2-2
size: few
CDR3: CASSFDLPTGNTGELFF
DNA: TGTGCCAGCAGCTTTGATCTGCCGACAGGGAACACCGGGGAGCTGTTTTTT

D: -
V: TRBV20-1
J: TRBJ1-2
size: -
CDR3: CSVATVNYGYTF
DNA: TGCAGTGTGGCGACCGTTAACTATGGCTACACCTTC

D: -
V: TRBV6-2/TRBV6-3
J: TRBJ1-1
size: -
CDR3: CASSTNPRRNTEAFF
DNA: TGTGCCAGCAGTACGAACCCACGACGGAACACTGAAGCTTTCTTT

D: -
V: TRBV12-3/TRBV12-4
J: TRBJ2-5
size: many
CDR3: CASSLAPNRDQETQYF
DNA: TGTGCCAGCAGTTTAGCCCCTAACAGGGACCAAGAGACCCAGTACTTC

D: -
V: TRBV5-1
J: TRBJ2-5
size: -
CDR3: CASSGGPNVSSYQETQYF
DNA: TGCGCCAGCAGCGGGGGACCCAACGTAAGCTCGTACCAAGAGACCCAGTACTTC

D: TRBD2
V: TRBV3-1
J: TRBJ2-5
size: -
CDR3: CASSQDTRLAGQETQYF
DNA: TGTGCCAGCAGCCAAGATACGCGACTAGCGGGTCAAGAGACCCAGTACTTC

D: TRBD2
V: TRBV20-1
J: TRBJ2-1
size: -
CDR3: CSASYGGLAGGNEQFF
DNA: TGCAGTGCTAGTTACGGAGGACTAGCGGGGGGCAATGAGCAGTTCTTC

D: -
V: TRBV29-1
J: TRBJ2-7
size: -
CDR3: CSVARRESVYEQYF
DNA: TGCAGCGTTGCTAGGAGGGAGTCTGTCTACGAGCAGTACTTC

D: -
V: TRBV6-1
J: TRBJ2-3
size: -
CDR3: CARGGASGTDTQYF
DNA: TGTGCCAGGGGGGGGGCGTCTGGCACAGATACGCAGTATTTT

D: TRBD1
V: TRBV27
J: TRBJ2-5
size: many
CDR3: CASSSDRDSKLGTQYF
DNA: TGTGCCAGCAGTTCTGACAGGGATTCTAAGCTCGGGACCCAGTACTTC

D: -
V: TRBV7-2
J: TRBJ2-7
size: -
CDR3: CASSLVGGGPTYEQYF
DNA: TGTGCCAGCAGCTTAGTAGGAGGGGGGCCGACCTACGAGCAGTACTTC

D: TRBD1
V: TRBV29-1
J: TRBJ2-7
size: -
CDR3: CSVEAVGTGDNEQYF
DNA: TGCAGCGTTGAAGCCGTCGGGACAGGGGACAACGAGCAGTACTTC

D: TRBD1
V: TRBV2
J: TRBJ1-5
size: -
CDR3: CATGPGDRLGNQPQHF
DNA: TGTGCCACCGGACCCGGGGACAGGTTAGGGAATCAGCCCCAGCATTTT

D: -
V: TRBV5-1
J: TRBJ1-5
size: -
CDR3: CASSLMGERNQPQHF
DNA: TGCGCCAGCAGCTTGATGGGGGAGCGCAATCAGCCCCAGCATTTT

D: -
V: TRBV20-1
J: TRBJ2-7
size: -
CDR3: CSAREGNDNEQYF
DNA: TGCAGTGCTAGAGAGGGCAACGACAATGAGCAGTACTTC

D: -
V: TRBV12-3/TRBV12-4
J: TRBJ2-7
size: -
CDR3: CASSLEGGLSYEQYF
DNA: TGTGCCAGCAGTTTAGAGGGCGGGCTCTCCTACGAGCAGTACTTC

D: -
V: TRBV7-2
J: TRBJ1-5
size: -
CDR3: CASSEGYGKQPQHF
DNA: TGTGCCAGCAGCGAAGGTTATGGTAAGCAGCCCCAGCATTTT

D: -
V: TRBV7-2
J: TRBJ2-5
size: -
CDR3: CASSLVRRVEETQYF
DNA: TGTGCCAGCAGCTTAGTAAGGCGGGTAGAAGAGACCCAGTACTTC

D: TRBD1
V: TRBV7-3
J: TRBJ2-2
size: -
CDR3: CASSLVRTGATGELFF
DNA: TGTGCCAGCAGCTTAGTTCGGACAGGGGCCACCGGGGAGCTGTTTTTT

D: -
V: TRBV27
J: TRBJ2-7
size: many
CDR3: CASSLGRITPYEQYF
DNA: TGTGCCAGCAGTTTAGGGCGAATTACACCCTACGAGCAGTACTTC

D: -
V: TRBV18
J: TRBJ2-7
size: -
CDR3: CASSVSQAYEQYF
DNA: TGTGCCAGCTCCGTCTCTCAAGCCTACGAGCAGTACTTC

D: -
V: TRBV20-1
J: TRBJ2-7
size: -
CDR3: CSARGGGAYEQYF
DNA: TGCAGTGCTAGAGGCGGGGGCGCCTACGAGCAGTACTTC

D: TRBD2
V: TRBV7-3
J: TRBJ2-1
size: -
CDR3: CASSPPGLGTTNEQFF
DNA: TGTGCCAGCAGCCCACCGGGACTAGGTACAACCAATGAGCAGTTCTTC